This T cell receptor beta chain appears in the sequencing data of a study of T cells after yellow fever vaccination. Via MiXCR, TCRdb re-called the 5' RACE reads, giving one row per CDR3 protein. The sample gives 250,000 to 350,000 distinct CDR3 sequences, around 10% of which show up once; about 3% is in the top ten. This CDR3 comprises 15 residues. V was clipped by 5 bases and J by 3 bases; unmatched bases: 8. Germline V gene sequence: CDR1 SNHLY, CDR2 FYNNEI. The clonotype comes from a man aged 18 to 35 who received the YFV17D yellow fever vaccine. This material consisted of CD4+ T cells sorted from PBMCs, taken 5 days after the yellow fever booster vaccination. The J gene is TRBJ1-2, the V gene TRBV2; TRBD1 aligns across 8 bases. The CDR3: CASSFRDRSYYGYTF. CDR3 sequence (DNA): TGTGCCAGCAGTTTCCGGGACAGGAGCTACTATGGCTACACCTTC. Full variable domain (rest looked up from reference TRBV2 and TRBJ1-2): EPEVTQTPSHQVTQMGQEVILRCVPISNHLYFYWYRQILGQKVEFLVSFYNNEISEKSEIFDDQFSVERPDGSNFTLKIRSTKLEDSAMYFCASSFRDRSYYGYTFGSGTRLTVV.